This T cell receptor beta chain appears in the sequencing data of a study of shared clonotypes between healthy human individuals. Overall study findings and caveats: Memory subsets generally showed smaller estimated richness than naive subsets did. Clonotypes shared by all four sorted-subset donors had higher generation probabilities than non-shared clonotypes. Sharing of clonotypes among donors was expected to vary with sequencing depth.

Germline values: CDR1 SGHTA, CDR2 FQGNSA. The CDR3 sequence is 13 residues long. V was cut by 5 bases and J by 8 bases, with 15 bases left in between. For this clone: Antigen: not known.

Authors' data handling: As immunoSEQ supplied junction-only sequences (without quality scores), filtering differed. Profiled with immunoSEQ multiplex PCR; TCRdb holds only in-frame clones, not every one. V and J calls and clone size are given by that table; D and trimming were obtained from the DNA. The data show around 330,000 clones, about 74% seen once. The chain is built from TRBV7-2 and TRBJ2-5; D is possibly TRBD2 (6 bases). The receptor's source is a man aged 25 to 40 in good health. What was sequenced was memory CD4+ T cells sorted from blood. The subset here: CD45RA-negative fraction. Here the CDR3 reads CASSARDLGTQYF. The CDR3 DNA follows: TGTGCCAGCAGCGCCAGGGACTTAGGAACCCAGTACTTC.